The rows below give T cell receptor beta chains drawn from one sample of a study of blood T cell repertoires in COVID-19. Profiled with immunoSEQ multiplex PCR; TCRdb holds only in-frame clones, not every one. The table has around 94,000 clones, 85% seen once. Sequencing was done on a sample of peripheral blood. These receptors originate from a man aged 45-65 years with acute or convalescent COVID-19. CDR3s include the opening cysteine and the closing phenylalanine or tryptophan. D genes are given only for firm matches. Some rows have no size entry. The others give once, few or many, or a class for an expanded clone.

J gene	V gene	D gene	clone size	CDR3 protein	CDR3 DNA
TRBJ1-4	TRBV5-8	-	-	CASSLLTGSEKLFF	TGTGCCAGCAGCTTGTTGACAGGTAGTGAAAAACTGTTTTTT
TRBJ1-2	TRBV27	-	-	CASSSLWGGANYGYTF	TGTGCCAGCAGTTCCCTATGGGGAGGGGCTAACTATGGCTACACCTTC
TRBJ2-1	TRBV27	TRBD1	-	CASSFWTGGPQRQFF	TGTGCCAGCAGTTTTTGGACAGGGGGACCCCAGAGGCAGTTCTTC
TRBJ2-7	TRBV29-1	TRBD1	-	CSVVGTVSYEQYF	TGCAGCGTTGTCGGGACAGTCTCCTACGAGCAGTACTTC
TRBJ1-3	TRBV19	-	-	CASSDTVPNRVYF	TGTGCCAGCTCGGACACCGTCCCAAACAGGGTATATTTT
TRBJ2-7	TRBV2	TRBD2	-	CATQERTSSYEQYF	TGTGCCACACAAGAGAGGACTAGTTCCTACGAGCAGTACTTC
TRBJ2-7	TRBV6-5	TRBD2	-	CASSYASGSYEQYF	TGTGCCAGCAGTTACGCTAGCGGGAGTTACGAGCAGTACTTC
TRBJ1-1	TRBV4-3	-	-	CASSQDPGNTEAFF	TGCGCCAGCAGCCAAGATCCCGGGAACACTGAAGCTTTCTTT
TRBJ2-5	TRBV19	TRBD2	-	CASRAGLAGAETQYF	TGTGCCAGTAGAGCGGGACTAGCGGGGGCGGAGACCCAGTACTTC
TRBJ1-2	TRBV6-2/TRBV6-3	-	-	CASSLQGPVGGYTF	TGTGCCAGCAGCTTGCAGGGCCCCGTAGGCGGCTACACCTTC
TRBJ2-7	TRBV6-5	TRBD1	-	CASSRTGVAYEQYF	TGTGCCAGCAGCCGGACAGGGGTTGCCTACGAGCAGTACTTC
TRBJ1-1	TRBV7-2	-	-	CASSWGEDTEAFF	TGTGCCAGCAGCTGGGGGGAGGACACTGAAGCTTTCTTT
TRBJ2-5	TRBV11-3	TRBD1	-	CASSLGRRQGGQETQYF	TGTGCCAGCAGCCTAGGCCGGAGACAGGGGGGGCAAGAGACCCAGTACTTC
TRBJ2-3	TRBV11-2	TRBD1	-	CASSLGRTGADTQYF	TGTGCCAGCAGCTTAGGAAGGACAGGGGCAGATACGCAGTATTTT
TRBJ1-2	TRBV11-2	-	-	CASSQSGYGYTF	TGTGCCAGCAGCCAGTCCGGGTATGGCTACACCTTC
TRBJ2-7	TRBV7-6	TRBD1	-	CATARTGDGEQYF	TGTGCCACCGCCAGGACAGGGGACGGAGAGCAGTACTTC
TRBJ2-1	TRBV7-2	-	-	CASSANSNSYNEQFF	TGTGCCAGCAGCGCCAACAGTAACTCCTACAATGAGCAGTTCTTC
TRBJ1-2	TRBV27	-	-	CASSFSYSFNYGYTF	TGTGCCAGCAGTTTTTCATACAGCTTTAACTATGGCTACACCTTC
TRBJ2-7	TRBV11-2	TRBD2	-	CASSFTWVGTIPYEQYF	TGTGCCAGCAGCTTTACATGGGTGGGGACTATTCCCTACGAGCAGTACTTC
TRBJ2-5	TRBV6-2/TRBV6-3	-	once	CASSSTTREETQYF	TGTGCCAGCAGTTCGACGACTAGAGAAGAGACCCAGTACTTC
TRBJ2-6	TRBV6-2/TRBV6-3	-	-	CASSLAETGLAGANVLTF	TGTGCCAGCAGTTTGGCCGAAACAGGGCTTGCTGGGGCCAACGTCCTGACTTTC
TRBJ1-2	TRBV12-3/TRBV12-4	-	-	CASTFGTGKGYTF	TGTGCCAGCACCTTCGGAACAGGGAAGGGCTACACCTTC